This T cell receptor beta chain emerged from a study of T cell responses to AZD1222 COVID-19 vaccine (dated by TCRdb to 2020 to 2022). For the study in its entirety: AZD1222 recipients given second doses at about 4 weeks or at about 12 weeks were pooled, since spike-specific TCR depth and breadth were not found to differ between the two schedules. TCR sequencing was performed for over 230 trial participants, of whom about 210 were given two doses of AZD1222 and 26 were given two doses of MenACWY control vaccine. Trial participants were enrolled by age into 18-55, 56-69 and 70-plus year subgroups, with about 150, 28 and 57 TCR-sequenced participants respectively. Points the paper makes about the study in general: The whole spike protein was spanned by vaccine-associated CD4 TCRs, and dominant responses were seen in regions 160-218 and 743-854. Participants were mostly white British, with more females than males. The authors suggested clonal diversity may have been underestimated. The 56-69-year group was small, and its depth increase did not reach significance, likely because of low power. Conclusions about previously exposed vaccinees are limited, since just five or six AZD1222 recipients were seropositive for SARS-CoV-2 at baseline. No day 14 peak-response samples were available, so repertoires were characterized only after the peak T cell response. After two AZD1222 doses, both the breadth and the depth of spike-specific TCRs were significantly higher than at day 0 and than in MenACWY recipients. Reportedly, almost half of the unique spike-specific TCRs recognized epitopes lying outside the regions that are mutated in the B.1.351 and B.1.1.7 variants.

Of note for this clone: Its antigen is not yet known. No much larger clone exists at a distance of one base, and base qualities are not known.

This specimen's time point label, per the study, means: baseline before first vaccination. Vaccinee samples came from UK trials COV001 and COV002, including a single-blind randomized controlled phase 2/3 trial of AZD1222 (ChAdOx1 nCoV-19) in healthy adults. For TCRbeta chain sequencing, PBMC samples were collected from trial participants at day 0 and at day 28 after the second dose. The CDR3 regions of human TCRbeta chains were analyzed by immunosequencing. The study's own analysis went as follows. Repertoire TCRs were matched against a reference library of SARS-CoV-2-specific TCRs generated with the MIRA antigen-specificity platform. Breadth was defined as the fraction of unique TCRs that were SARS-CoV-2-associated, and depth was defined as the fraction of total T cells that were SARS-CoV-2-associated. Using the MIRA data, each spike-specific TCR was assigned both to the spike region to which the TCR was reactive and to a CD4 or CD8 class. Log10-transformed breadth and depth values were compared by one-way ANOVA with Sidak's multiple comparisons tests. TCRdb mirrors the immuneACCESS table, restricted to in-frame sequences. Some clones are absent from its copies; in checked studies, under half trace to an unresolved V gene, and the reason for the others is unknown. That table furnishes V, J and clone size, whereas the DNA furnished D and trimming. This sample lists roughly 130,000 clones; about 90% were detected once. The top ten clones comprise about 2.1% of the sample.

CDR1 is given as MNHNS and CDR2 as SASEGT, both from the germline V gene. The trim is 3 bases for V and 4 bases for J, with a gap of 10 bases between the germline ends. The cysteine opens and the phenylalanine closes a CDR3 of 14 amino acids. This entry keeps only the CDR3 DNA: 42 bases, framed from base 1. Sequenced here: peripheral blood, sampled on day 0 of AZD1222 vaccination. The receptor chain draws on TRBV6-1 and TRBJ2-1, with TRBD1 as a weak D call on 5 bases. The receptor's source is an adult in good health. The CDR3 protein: CASSDLGPYNEQFF. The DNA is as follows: TGTGCCAGCAGTGATCTGGGGCCATACAATGAGCAGTTCTTC.